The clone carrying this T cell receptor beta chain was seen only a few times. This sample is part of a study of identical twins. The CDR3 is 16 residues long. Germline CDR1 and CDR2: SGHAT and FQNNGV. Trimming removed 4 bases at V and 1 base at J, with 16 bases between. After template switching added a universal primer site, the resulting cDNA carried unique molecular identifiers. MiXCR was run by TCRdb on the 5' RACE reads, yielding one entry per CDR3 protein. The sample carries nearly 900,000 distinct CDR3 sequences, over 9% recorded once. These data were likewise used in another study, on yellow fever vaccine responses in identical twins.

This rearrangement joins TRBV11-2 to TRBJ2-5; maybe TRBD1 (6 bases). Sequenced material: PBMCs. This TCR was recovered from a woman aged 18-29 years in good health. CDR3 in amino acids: CASSSQTGHSQETQYF. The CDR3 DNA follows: TGTGCCAGCAGCTCTCAAACGGGACACTCCCAAGAGACCCAGTACTTC.